One and the same sample provided the 17 T cell receptor beta chains below, sequenced in a study of post-analysis software for immune sequencing data. Overall study results and limits: TRBV5-6, TRBV5-1 and TRBV20-1 belonged to a set of roughly five TRBV segments that were more frequent in patients than controls.

No antigen has been assigned to these receptors. Libraries were made from TCR beta cDNA, and they carried unique molecular identifiers. MiXCR was run by TCRdb on the PCR reads, yielding one entry per CDR3 protein. This sample has hundreds of thousands of distinct CDR3 sequences, with approximately 30% found just once. Sequenced input: blood. These receptors all come from a girl between 10 and 17 years old with multiple sclerosis.

The CDR3 protein is CASRLASYNEQFF. The CDR3 region has the DNA TGTGCCAGCCGACTAGCTTCCTACAATGAGCAGTTCTTC. The genes are TRBV6-1 and TRBJ2-1; 7 positions match TRBD2. Per the germline V gene, CDR1 is MNHNS and CDR2 is SASEGT. After removal of 8 bases from V and 1 base from J, the junction contained 2 bases not matched to a gene. The CDR3 sequence is 13 residues long.

The table lists this clonotype with many counts. This chain's CDR3 is CASSQVGGGYEQYF. Written as DNA, the CDR3 is TGCGCCAGCAGCCAAGTTGGGGGGGGCTACGAGCAGTACTTC. The chain uses TRBV4-3 and TRBJ2-7, with 7 bases lining up with TRBD2. The CDR3 runs to 14 residues. Trimming took 1 base from V and 3 from J; bases not matched to a gene: 3. Germline V gene data show CDR1 as LGHNA and CDR2 as YSLEER.

This chain uses TRBV27 with TRBJ2-7, with 13 bases lining up with TRBD2. The J call may be wrong; the DNA end is better matched by TRBJ2-4. The CDR3 spans 18 residues. CDR1 MNHEY and CDR2 SMNVEV come from the germline V gene (reference sequence). The CDR3 DNA is TGTGCCAGCATCAGCACTAGCGGGGGGGCCCCGACCAAAAACATTCAGTACTTC. This sequence encodes CASISTSGGAPTKNIQYF.

The J gene is TRBJ2-7, the V gene TRBV4-3; 13 bases line up with TRBD2. The germline CDR1 and CDR2 sequences are LGHNA and YSLEER. Trimming cost V 0 bases and J 7 bases; bases outside gene matches: 6. This CDR3 has 16 residues. DNA of the CDR3: TGCGCCAGCAGCCAAGAGACTAGCGGGAGGTACAATGAGCAGTACTTC. Protein: CASSQETSGRYNEQYF.

The chain is built from TRBV20-1 and TRBJ2-3, with TRBD2 matching over 14 bases. Germline V gene sequence: CDR1 DFQATT, CDR2 SNEGSKA (reference sequence). After removal of 5 bases from V and 2 bases from J, the junction contained 9 bases not matched to a gene. The CDR3 sequence is 17 residues long. The CDR3 loop reads CSAPTSGRAFSTDTQYF. The CDR3, as DNA: TGCAGTGCTCCGACTAGCGGGAGGGCCTTTTCCACAGATACGCAGTATTTT.

This clonotype was detected a few times. V gene TRBV7-2 combines with J gene TRBJ1-5; possible D gene TRBD1, 5 bases. V was cut by 2 bases and J by 2 bases, with 10 bases left in between. The CDR3 extends over 15 amino acids. Germline values: CDR1 SGHTA, CDR2 FQGNSA. The CDR3 DNA reads as TGTGCCAGCAGCTTAACGGGCAGGGGCAATCAGCCCCAGCATTTT. It yields the protein CASSLTGRGNQPQHF.

The sample holds a few counts of this clonotype. The genes are TRBV9 and TRBJ2-5; tentatively, D is TRBD2 (6 bases). Germline CDR1 reads SGDLS; CDR2 reads YYNGEE. The length of the CDR3 is 15 residues. V was clipped by 5 bases and J by 2 bases, with 16 bases between them. DNA for the CDR3: TGTGCCAGCAGTTATAGCGGAGCGAAGCAAGAGACCCAGTACTTC. It specifies CASSYSGAKQETQYF.

In this sample, this clonotype turned up a few times. The genes are TRBV6-1 and TRBJ2-5, with D maybe TRBD2 (6 bases). The DNA end lines up better with TRBJ2-7; the J call may be wrong. This CDR3 has 15 residues. CDR1 MNHNS and CDR2 SASEGT come from the germline V gene. CDR3 coding DNA: TGTGCCAGCAGTCCCATAATCGGGAGCAGTGACGAGCAGTACTTC. Amino acid sequence: CASSPIIGSSDEQYF.

The CDR3 DNA reads TGTGCCAGCAGCGCGCGTCTGCCGCCCTACGAGCAGTACTTC. Amino acids: CASSARLPPYEQYF. This chain links TRBV5-4 with TRBJ2-7, with D unclear. Looked up from germline, CDR1 is SGHNT and CDR2 is YYREEE (reference sequence). The V gene lost 4 bases and the J gene lost 2 bases, with 13 bases spanning the gap. The CDR3 has 14 residues.

This clonotype was counted at least ten times. The CDR3 reads CSVEESGHYEQYF. The CDR3 DNA reads as TGCAGCGTTGAAGAGTCGGGACACTACGAGCAGTACTTC. The V and J genes are TRBV29-1 and TRBJ2-7, with D perhaps matching TRBD1 (6 bases). Looked up from germline, CDR1 is SQVTM and CDR2 is ANQGSEA. The V end lost 0 bases, the J end lost 3 bases, and 9 bases lay between the germline ends. CDR3 length equals 13 residues.

The J gene is TRBJ2-7, the V gene TRBV7-9; TRBD2 matches at 8 bases. Germline-derived CDR1 and CDR2 are SEHNR and FQNEAQ (reference sequence). The CDR3 covers 13 residues. J gave up 0 bases and V 10 bases, and 5 bases lay outside the gene matches. The CDR3: CATSGTSSYEQYF. The CDR3 DNA follows: TGTGCCACTTCCGGGACTAGCTCCTACGAGCAGTACTTC.

This chain joins TRBV12-3 or TRBV12-4 and TRBJ2-2, with TRBD2 matching over 7 bases. This CDR3 is built from 15 residues. Trimming cost V 8 bases and J 6 bases; bases outside gene matches: 12. The CDR3 sequence is CASGEGLSGAGELFF. For the CDR3, the DNA is TGTGCCAGCGGGGAGGGACTCTCCGGGGCCGGGGAGCTGTTTTTT.

The rearrangement joins TRBV4-3 to TRBJ2-1; maybe TRBD2 (6 bases). This CDR3 comprises 16 residues. V lost 0 bases and J lost 4, with 13 bases in between. Germline loops: CDR1 LGHNA, CDR2 YSLEER. CDR3 sequence reads: CASSQDRASEYNEQFF. DNA for the CDR3: TGCGCCAGCAGCCAAGATAGGGCTAGCGAGTACAATGAGCAGTTCTTC.

The chain carries TRBV24-1 and TRBJ2-4, with no clear D. This CDR3 has 16 amino acids. V lost 2 bases and J lost 1, with 11 bases in between. Germline V lookup: CDR1 KGHDR, CDR2 SFDVKD. CDR3 sequence: CATSDSVRSAKNIQYF. CDR3 coding DNA: TGTGCCACCAGTGATTCCGTACGGTCTGCCAAAAACATTCAGTACTTC.

As for this clonotype: This may be a read error: a much more frequent sequence differs by one nucleotide. The V call is TRBV6-5, the J call TRBJ2-1; 10 nucleotides agree with TRBD1. TRBJ2-7 matches the DNA end more closely, so the J call is doubtful. The CDR3 extends over 13 amino acids. Germline V CDR1 and CDR2: MNHEY, SVGAGI. CDR3 amino acids: CATNRDRGYEQYF. Written as DNA, the CDR3 is TGTGCCACCAACCGGGACAGGGGCTACGAGCAGTACTTC.

Ten or more counts support this clonotype. The chain has TRBV7-2 and TRBJ2-7; D not certain. This CDR3 has 13 amino acids. V was clipped by 1 base and J by 7 bases, with 11 bases between them. CDR1 is SGHTA and CDR2 is FQGNSA in the germline V gene. The CDR3 loop reads CASSLGAASEQYF. The DNA for the CDR3 is TGTGCCAGCAGCTTAGGGGCGGCTTCGGAGCAGTACTTC.

This chain joins TRBV7-2 and TRBJ2-7; D might be TRBD1 or TRBD2, each matching 6 bases. CDR1 and CDR2 from the germline V gene are SGHTA and FQGNSA. V was clipped by 6 bases and J by 3 bases, with 18 bases between them. This CDR3 comprises 15 residues. The CDR3: CASRPDTGGRYEQYF. CDR3 nucleotide sequence: TGTGCCAGCAGGCCGGATACCGGGGGCCGCTACGAGCAGTACTTC.